The 8 T cell receptor beta chains in this list originate from one sample, sequenced in a study of identical twins. From the 5' RACE reads, TCRdb called clonotypes with MiXCR, one entry per CDR3 protein. The sample comprises around 510,000 distinct CDR3 sequences, 14% of which are singletons, and about 0.97% rests with the top ten. The data were also submitted as part of a second study, on yellow fever vaccine responses in identical twins.

Source material: CD4+ T cells sorted from blood. Receptors originate from a woman in her late teens or twenties in good health.

The chain uses TRBV7-2 and TRBJ2-7, with D hard to call. Germline loops: CDR1 SGHTA, CDR2 FQGNSA. This CDR3 spans 14 amino acids. V lost 1 base to trimming and J lost 2 bases, with 9 bases between them. The CDR3 protein is CASSLEGRAYEQYF. CDR3 nucleotides: TGTGCCAGCAGCTTAGAGGGCAGAGCCTACGAGCAGTACTTC.

The chain uses TRBV20-1 and TRBJ2-5; no firm D call. The CDR3 is made up of 10 amino acids. Germline values: CDR1 DFQATT, CDR2 SNEGSKA (reference sequence). Trimming stripped 1 base from V and 9 bases from J, with 6 bases between. Here the CDR3 DNA reads TGCAGTGCTAGAGTCGGTCCCCAGTACTTC. It is translated as CSARVGPQYF.

V gene TRBV29-1 combines with J gene TRBJ2-7, with D perhaps assigned TRBD1 or TRBD2 (5 bases each). The V gene's germline CDR1 is SQVTM and CDR2 ANQGSEA. There are 12 residues in the CDR3. Trimming shortened V by 4 bases and J by 7 bases, and 14 bases separated the two germline ends. CDR3 DNA: TGCAGCGTTGGGGGGACCACTGGAGAGCAGTACTTC. It encodes CSVGGTTGEQYF.

This clonotype turned up a few times. The chain has TRBV4-2 and TRBJ2-3; 16 positions agree with TRBD2. With 3 bases clipped from V and 6 bases from J, the junction kept 6 bases outside the gene matches. This CDR3 is 17 amino acids long. CDR1 and CDR2 (germline): LGHNA, YNFKEQ. The DNA of the CDR3 is TGTGCCAGCAGCCAGGGACTAGCGGGGGGGGCCATGGATACGCAGTATTTT. Translation: CASSQGLAGGAMDTQYF.

This clonotype has a handful of counts. The genes are TRBV10-3 and TRBJ2-7; D remains ambiguous. The CDR3 contains 14 residues. V was clipped by 4 bases and J by 0 bases, with 10 bases between them. Germline values: CDR1 ENHRY, CDR2 SYGVKD. This chain's CDR3 is CAISVDLGSYEQYF. CDR3 bases: TGTGCCATCAGTGTTGACTTAGGCTCCTACGAGCAGTACTTC.

On this clonotype itself: The junction shows a germline mismatch at one end, possibly a read error. This chain links TRBV12-3 or TRBV12-4 with TRBJ2-5; D is possibly TRBD1 (6 bases). The CDR3 runs to 11 residues. CDR3 in DNA: TGTGCCAGCAGTAAAACAGGGACCGTCGCATTC. Protein sequence: CASSKTGTVAF.

This clonotype was seen at least ten times. The V gene is TRBV12-3 or TRBV12-4, the J gene TRBJ2-2, with D possibly matching TRBD1 (6 bases). V dropped 5 bases and J dropped 4 bases, with 14 bases sitting between them. CDR3 length: 15 amino acids. Here the CDR3 DNA reads TGTGCCAGCAGTCCAGTGGGCAGGGGCACCGGGGAGCTGTTTTTT. This translates into CASSPVGRGTGELFF.

This clonotype was observed at least ten times. The gene calls are TRBV2 and TRBJ2-1; D may be TRBD1 (5 bases). V dropped 3 bases and J dropped 16 bases, with 13 bases sitting between them. The CDR3 spans 11 residues. The germline V gene encodes CDR1 SNHLY and CDR2 FYNNEI. This CDR3 is CASSEWGGSFF. The CDR3 DNA is TGTGCCAGCAGTGAGTGGGGCGGCTCATTCTTC.